Following are 25 T cell receptor beta chains from one sample sequenced in a study of T cells in Graves' hyperthyroidism and ophthalmopathy. Amplification of TCR beta CDR3 regions used RNA as the template. Primed by the HTBI set, a first-round RT-PCR was run on the TCR CDR3. TCRdb passed the multiplex PCR reads through MiXCR, listing each CDR3 protein once. The sample holds under 700,000 distinct CDR3 sequences, 16% seen once. Sequencing input: blood. The receptors shown here come from a woman aged 18-29 years with Graves' hyperthyroidism.

This clonotype has at least ten counts. The rearrangement links TRBV24-1 to TRBJ2-1; 11 nucleotides agree with TRBD2. V lost 3 bases to trimming and J lost 3 bases; unmatched junction nucleotides: 3. From germline, CDR1 is KGHDR and CDR2 SFDVKD. The CDR3 is 16 residues long. The CDR3, as DNA: TGTGCCACCAGTGATCCGGGACTAGCGGACTACAATGAGCAGTTCTTC. Protein sequence: CATSDPGLADYNEQFF.

This clonotype was observed at least ten times. The genes are TRBV18 and TRBJ2-5; D remains ambiguous. This CDR3 has 14 residues. V lost 0 bases and J 4 bases, leaving 9 bases between the germline ends. CDR1 is KGHSH and CDR2 is LQKENI in the germline V gene. The CDR3 protein is CASSPPAIGETQYF. In nucleotides, the CDR3 is TGTGCCAGCTCACCACCCGCAATTGGAGAGACCCAGTACTTC.

The J gene is TRBJ2-1, the V gene TRBV3-1; D unclear. The V gene's germline CDR1 is LGHDT and CDR2 YNNKEL (reference sequence). V gave up 0 bases and J gave up 9 bases, with 3 bases separating them. The CDR3 is 11 residues long. The chain's CDR3 is CASSQDVEQFF. As DNA, the CDR3 is TGTGCCAGCAGCCAAGATGTTGAGCAGTTCTTC.

This clonotype was found many times. V is TRBV20-1 and J is TRBJ2-1; 14 bases map to TRBD2. The germline V gene encodes CDR1 DFQATT and CDR2 SNEGSKA (reference sequence). With 6 bases clipped from V and 5 bases from J, the junction kept 9 bases outside the gene matches. This CDR3 spans 16 amino acids. CDR3 nucleotides: TGCAGTGCGCCCTCCAGACTAGCGGGGGGGCACAATGAGCAGTTCTTC. Translating gives CSAPSRLAGGHNEQFF.

In this sample, this clonotype turned up a few times. The chain employs TRBV7-9 and TRBJ2-7, with TRBD1 matching over 7 bases. CDR1 is SEHNR and CDR2 is FQNEAQ in the germline V gene (reference sequence). CDR3 length: 14 residues. V lost 0 bases, J lost 5 bases, and 4 bases stayed unmatched. The CDR3 loop is CASSLATGVHEQYF. CDR3 nucleotides: TGTGCCAGCAGCTTAGCTACAGGGGTTCACGAGCAGTACTTC. The full variable domain, its missing parts supplied by reference TRBV7-9 and TRBJ2-7, is DTGVSQNPRHKITKRGQNVTFRCDPISEHNRLYWYRQTLGQGPEFLTYFQNEAQLEKSRLLSDRFSAERPKGSFSTLEIQRTEQGDSAMYLCASSLATGVHEQYFGPGTRLTVT.

In its sample, this clonotype was seen a few times. The chain has TRBV3-1 and TRBJ2-5; D perhaps matches TRBD2 (6 bases). Germline CDR1 is LGHDT and CDR2 is YNNKEL (reference sequence). The V end was cut by 0 bases, the J end by 12 bases, with 20 bases between. CDR3 length: 15 amino acids. The CDR3 DNA follows: TGTGCCAGCAGCCAAGATAACCTAAAACGATCGGGGGAGTACTTC. The encoded protein is CASSQDNLKRSGEYF.

The genes are TRBV6-1 and TRBJ2-7, with 11 bases lining up with TRBD2. Losses at the gene ends were 6 bases for V and 6 bases for J; bases not matched to a gene: 13. This CDR3 is 16 amino acids long. In germline, CDR1 is MNHNS, CDR2 SASEGT. CDR3 sequence: CASRLLASGRSGEQYF. The CDR3 coding sequence is TGTGCCAGCAGACTCTTGGCTAGCGGGAGGTCGGGCGAGCAGTACTTC.

A remark on this clonotype: This clone may be a read error of a much larger clone one base away. The chain is built from TRBV18 and TRBJ2-1; weak D call: TRBD1 (6 bases). The V and J ends lost 3 bases and 0 bases respectively, with 12 bases between them. In germline, CDR1 is KGHSH, CDR2 LQKENI. The CDR3 covers 16 residues. CDR3 DNA sequence: TGTGCCAGCTCACCCTCCAGGACAGCCTCCTACAATGAGCAGTTCTTC. This gives the protein CASSPSRTASYNEQFF.

This clonotype was seen a few times. V gene TRBV6-2 or TRBV6-3 combines with J gene TRBJ2-3, with no clear D. CDR1 is MNHEY, CDR2 SVGEGT, per germline. The CDR3 is 14 residues long. Trimming removed 2 bases at V and 4 bases at J, with 10 bases between. The CDR3 here is CASSYRGGADTQYF. CDR3 in DNA: TGTGCCAGCAGTTACCGAGGTGGCGCAGATACGCAGTATTTT.

This clonotype was observed many times. The V gene is TRBV29-1, the J gene TRBJ1-1; D unclear. Trimming left V 1 base short and J 0 bases short, with 6 bases between. Germline lookup yields CDR1 SQVTM and CDR2 ANQGSEA. The CDR3 sequence is 13 residues long. In nucleotides, the CDR3 is TGCAGCGTTGAAGGACTAATGAACACTGAAGCTTTCTTT. The encoded protein is CSVEGLMNTEAFF. Full variable domain (outside the CDR3, taken from reference TRBV29-1 and TRBJ1-1): SAVISQKPSRDICQRGTSLTIQCQVDSQVTMMFWYRQQPGQSLTLIATANQGSEATYESGFVIDKFPISRPNLTFSTLTVSNMSPEDSSIYLCSVEGLMNTEAFFGQGTRLTVV.

The table lists this clonotype with many counts. The genes are TRBV28 and TRBJ2-1; D is perhaps TRBD2 (5 bases). V was trimmed by 5 bases and J by 1 base, leaving 12 bases between them. CDR1 is MDHEN and CDR2 is SYDVKM in the germline V gene. The CDR3 totals 15 residues. CDR3 amino acids: CASSPRDWSYNEQFF. CDR3 sequence (DNA): TGTGCCAGCAGTCCGAGGGATTGGTCCTACAATGAGCAGTTCTTC. Using reference TRBV28 and TRBJ2-1 for the parts outside the CDR3, the full variable domain is DVKVTQSSRYLVKRTGEKVFLECVQDMDHENMFWYRQDPGLGLRLIYFSYDVKMKEKGDIPEGYSVSREKKERFSLILESASTNQTSMYLCASSPRDWSYNEQFFGPGTRLTVL.

This clonotype was seen at least ten times. This rearrangement joins TRBV4-3 to TRBJ2-7; D may be TRBD1 or TRBD2 (5 bases each). Germline CDR1 LGHNA, CDR2 YSLEER. CDR3 length: 15 amino acids. V shed 1 base and J shed 0 bases, with 10 bases lying between them. CDR3 protein: CASSQGTGRSYEQYF. The CDR3, as DNA: TGCGCCAGCAGCCAAGGGACGGGGCGCTCCTACGAGCAGTACTTC.

The V and J genes are TRBV28 and TRBJ2-1, with D maybe TRBD1 (6 bases). The V gene's germline CDR1 is MDHEN and CDR2 SYDVKM. Deletions cut 6 bases from V and 6 bases from J, with 12 bases between. The CDR3 totals 13 residues. CDR3 residues: CASRTTGPNEQFF. Written as DNA, the CDR3 is TGTGCCAGCAGAACGACAGGACCCAATGAGCAGTTCTTC. The whole variable domain, filled in from reference TRBV28 and TRBJ2-1, reads DVKVTQSSRYLVKRTGEKVFLECVQDMDHENMFWYRQDPGLGLRLIYFSYDVKMKEKGDIPEGYSVSREKKERFSLILESASTNQTSMYLCASRTTGPNEQFFGPGTRLTVL.

This clonotype was counted many times. The rearrangement links TRBV3-1 to TRBJ1-4; D is possibly TRBD1 (6 bases). The V end lost 8 bases, the J end lost 8 bases, and 21 bases lay between the germline ends. This CDR3 is 15 amino acids long. Germline-derived CDR1 and CDR2 are LGHDT and YNNKEL (reference sequence). The CDR3 DNA reads as TGTGCCAGCGCCAAACAGGGCTACGGGGACGAAAAACTGTTTTTT. This gives the protein CASAKQGYGDEKLFF.

This clonotype was detected ten times or more. The chain has TRBV6-2 or TRBV6-3 and TRBJ2-7, with D tentatively TRBD1 or TRBD2 (6 bases each). Per the germline V gene, CDR1 is MNHEY and CDR2 is SVGEGT. Trimming removed 6 bases from V and 7 bases from J, with 16 bases in between. The CDR3 length is 13 residues. The CDR3 sequence: CASRLLGGVEQYF. The DNA of the CDR3 is TGTGCCAGCAGACTACTCGGGGGCGTGGAGCAGTACTTC.

This clonotype was recorded a few times. The chain joins TRBV20-1 to TRBJ2-5; 10 bases match TRBD2. This CDR3 has 14 residues. Germline V gene data show CDR1 as DFQATT and CDR2 as SNEGSKA (reference sequence). The V segment lost 5 bases and the J segment 5 bases; nucleotides outside the gene matches: 8. The DNA for the CDR3 is TGCAGTGCTGAAGATAGCGGGAGGTGGGAGACCCAGTACTTC. As protein: CSAEDSGRWETQYF.

This clonotype was observed at least ten times. This chain links TRBV20-1 with TRBJ2-1; 9 bases align to TRBD1. Germline loops: CDR1 DFQATT, CDR2 SNEGSKA (reference sequence). With V trimmed by 6 bases and J by 6 bases, 3 bases remained unmatched. The CDR3 is made up of 12 amino acids. CDR3 nucleotides: TGCAGTGCCGGGACAGGGCTCAATGAGCAGTTCTTC. It is translated as CSAGTGLNEQFF.

In its sample, this clonotype was seen many times. The rearrangement uses TRBV12-3 or TRBV12-4 and TRBJ2-3, with a tentative D call TRBD1 (6 bases). This CDR3 contains 15 residues. Trimming left V 6 bases short and J 2 bases short, with 15 bases between. CDR3 loop: CASRPTRQATDTQYF. The CDR3 nucleotides read TGTGCCAGCAGGCCAACTCGACAGGCCACAGATACGCAGTATTTT.

This clonotype was observed a handful of times. J is TRBJ1-2 and V is TRBV9; D is unclear. The length of the CDR3 is 17 residues. V was clipped by 0 bases and J by 1 base, with 16 bases between them. Germline assignment: CDR1 SGDLS and CDR2 YYNGEE. This CDR3 reads CASSVGDIGPINYGYTF. The CDR3 nucleotides are TGTGCCAGCAGCGTAGGTGACATCGGACCTATTAACTATGGCTACACCTTC.

This clonotype has more than one count but fewer than ten. The chain joins TRBV27 to TRBJ1-1, with a tentative D call TRBD1 (5 bases). Trimming took off 7 bases at V and 6 bases at J, with 15 bases between the two ends. The CDR3 extends over 13 amino acids. Germline CDR1 is MNHEY and CDR2 is SMNVEV (reference sequence). CDR3 sequence reads: CASTSGGVAEAFF. For the CDR3, the DNA is TGTGCCAGCACCTCGGGGGGGGTAGCTGAAGCTTTCTTT.

This chain uses TRBV2 with TRBJ2-5, with 7 bases fitting TRBD2. Trimming took 1 base from V and 9 from J; bases not matched to a gene: 5. The length of the CDR3 is 13 residues. CDR1 is SNHLY and CDR2 is FYNNEI in the germline V gene. This chain's CDR3 is CASSEERGGSQYF. The DNA of the CDR3 is TGTGCCAGCAGTGAAGAGCGGGGCGGCTCCCAGTACTTC.

This clonotype was detected a few times. The V and J genes are TRBV5-4 and TRBJ1-6; D unclear. The CDR3 spans 16 residues. V shed 0 bases and J shed 3 bases, with 10 bases lying between them. Germline values: CDR1 SGHNT, CDR2 YYREEE (reference sequence). CDR3 DNA: TGTGCCAGCAGCTTGGCGGGAGTCCGCTATAATTCACCCCTCCACTTT. Its protein is CASSLAGVRYNSPLHF.

There are a few counts of this clonotype. V and J are TRBV7-2 and TRBJ2-6, with TRBD1 matching 7 bases. CDR1 SGHTA and CDR2 FQGNSA come from the germline V gene. After removal of 5 bases from V and 3 bases from J, the junction contained 16 bases not matched to a gene. This CDR3 spans 19 amino acids. CDR3 DNA sequence: TGTGCCAGCAGCGCCCGAGGGGGAAAAGGGGGCGGTGGGGCCAACGTCCTGACTTTC. Translation gives CASSARGGKGGGGANVLTF.

The sample holds a few counts of this clonotype. J is TRBJ2-7 and V is TRBV4-3; a weak D match, TRBD2 (5 bases). The ends were cut back, 4 bases at V and 0 bases at J, with 13 bases in the middle. From germline, CDR1 is LGHNA and CDR2 YSLEER. The CDR3 has 15 residues. The CDR3 DNA follows: TGCGCCAGCAGCCCTAAAGCGGAAATCTCCTACGAGCAGTACTTC. Its translation: CASSPKAEISYEQYF.

The chain is built from TRBV7-2 and TRBJ2-7; 7 bases map to TRBD1. Germline CDR1 reads SGHTA; CDR2 reads FQGNSA. After removal of 3 bases from V and 2 bases from J, the junction contained 4 bases not matched to a gene. The length of the CDR3 is 14 residues. This CDR3 is CASSFLQGTYEQYF. Written as DNA, the CDR3 is TGTGCCAGCAGCTTTTTACAGGGGACCTACGAGCAGTACTTC. Based on the CDR3 plus reference TRBV7-2 and TRBJ2-7, the full variable domain is GAGVSQSPSNKVTEKGKDVELRCDPISGHTALYWYRQSLGQGLEFLIYFQGNSAPDKSGLPSDRFSAERTGGSVSTLTIQRTQQEDSAVYLCASSFLQGTYEQYFGPGTRLTVT.